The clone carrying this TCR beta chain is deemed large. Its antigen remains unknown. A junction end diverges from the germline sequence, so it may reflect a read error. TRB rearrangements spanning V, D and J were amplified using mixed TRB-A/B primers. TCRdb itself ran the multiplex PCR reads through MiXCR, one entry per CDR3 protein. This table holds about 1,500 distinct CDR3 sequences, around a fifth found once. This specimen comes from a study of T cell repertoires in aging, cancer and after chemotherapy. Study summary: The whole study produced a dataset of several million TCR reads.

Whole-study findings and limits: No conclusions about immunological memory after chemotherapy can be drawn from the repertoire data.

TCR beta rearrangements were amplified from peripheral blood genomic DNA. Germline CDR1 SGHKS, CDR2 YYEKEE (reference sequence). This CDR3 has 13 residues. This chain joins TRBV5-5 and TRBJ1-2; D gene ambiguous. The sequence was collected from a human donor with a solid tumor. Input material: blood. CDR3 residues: CASSYGEEYGYAF. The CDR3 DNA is TGTGCCAGCAGCTACGGAGAAGAGTATGGGTACGCCTTC.